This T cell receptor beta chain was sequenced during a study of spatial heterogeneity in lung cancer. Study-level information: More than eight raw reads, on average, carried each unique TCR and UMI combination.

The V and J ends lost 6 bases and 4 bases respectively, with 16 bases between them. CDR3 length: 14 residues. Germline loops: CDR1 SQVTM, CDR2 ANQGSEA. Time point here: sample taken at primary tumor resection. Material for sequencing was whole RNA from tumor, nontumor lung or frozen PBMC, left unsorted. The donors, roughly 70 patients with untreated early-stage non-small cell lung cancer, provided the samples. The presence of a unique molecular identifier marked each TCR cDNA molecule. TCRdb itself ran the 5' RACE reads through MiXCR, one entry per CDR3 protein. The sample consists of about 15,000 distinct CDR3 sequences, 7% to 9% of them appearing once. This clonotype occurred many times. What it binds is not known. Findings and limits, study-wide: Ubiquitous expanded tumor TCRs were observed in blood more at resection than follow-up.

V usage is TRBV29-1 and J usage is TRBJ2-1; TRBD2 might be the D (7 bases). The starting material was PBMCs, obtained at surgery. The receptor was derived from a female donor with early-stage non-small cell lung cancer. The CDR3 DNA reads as TGCAGCGTGGGTAGGGGGGGCCCGTACAATGAGCAGTTCTTC. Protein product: CSVGRGGPYNEQFF.